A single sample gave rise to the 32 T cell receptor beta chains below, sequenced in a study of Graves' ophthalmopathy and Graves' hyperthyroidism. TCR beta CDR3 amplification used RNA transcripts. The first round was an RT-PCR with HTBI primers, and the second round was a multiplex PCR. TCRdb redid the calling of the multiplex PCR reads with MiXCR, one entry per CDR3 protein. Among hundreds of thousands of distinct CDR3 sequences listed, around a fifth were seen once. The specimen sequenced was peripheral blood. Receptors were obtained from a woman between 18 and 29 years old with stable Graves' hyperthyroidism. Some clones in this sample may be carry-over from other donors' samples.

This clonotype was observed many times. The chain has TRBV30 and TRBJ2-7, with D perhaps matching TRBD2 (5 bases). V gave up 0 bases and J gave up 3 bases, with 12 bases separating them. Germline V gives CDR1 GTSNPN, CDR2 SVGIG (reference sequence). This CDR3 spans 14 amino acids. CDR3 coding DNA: TGTGCCTGGAGTGTCAAAGCGGTTTACTACGAGCAGTACTTC. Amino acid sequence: CAWSVKAVYYEQYF.

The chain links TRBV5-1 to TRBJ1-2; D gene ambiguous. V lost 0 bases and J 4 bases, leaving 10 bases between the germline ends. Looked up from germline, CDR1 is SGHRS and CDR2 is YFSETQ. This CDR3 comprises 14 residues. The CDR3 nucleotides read TGCGCCAGCAGCTTGGCGGACGCCTTCTATGGCTACACCTTC. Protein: CASSLADAFYGYTF.

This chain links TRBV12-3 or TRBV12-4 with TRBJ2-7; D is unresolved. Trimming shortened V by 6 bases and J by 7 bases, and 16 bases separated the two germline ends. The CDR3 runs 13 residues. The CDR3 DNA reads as TGTGCCAGCAGCCGCGACATACGTGGAGAGCAGTACTTC. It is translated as CASSRDIRGEQYF.

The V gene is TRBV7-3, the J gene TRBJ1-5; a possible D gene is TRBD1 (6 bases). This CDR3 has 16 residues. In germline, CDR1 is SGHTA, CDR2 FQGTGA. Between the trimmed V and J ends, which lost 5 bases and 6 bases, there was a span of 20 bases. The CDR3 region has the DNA TGTGCCAGCAGCCCGGGACACCCCGGTGGGGGTCAGCCCCAGCATTTT. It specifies CASSPGHPGGGQPQHF. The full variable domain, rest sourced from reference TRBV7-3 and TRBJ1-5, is GAGVSQTPSNKVTEKGKYVELRCDPISGHTALYWYRQSLGQGPEFLIYFQGTGAADDSGLPNDRFFAVRPEGSVSTLKIQRTERGDSAVYLCASSPGHPGGGQPQHFGDGTRLSIL.

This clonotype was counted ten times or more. Written as DNA, the CDR3 is TGTGCCAGCACCCCACGTCGGGACACCGGGGAGCTGTTTTTT. Its protein product is CASTPRRDTGELFF. The gene calls are TRBV12-3 or TRBV12-4 and TRBJ2-2; no clear D. The CDR3 runs to 14 residues. Trimming stripped 7 bases from V and 3 bases from J, with 12 bases between.

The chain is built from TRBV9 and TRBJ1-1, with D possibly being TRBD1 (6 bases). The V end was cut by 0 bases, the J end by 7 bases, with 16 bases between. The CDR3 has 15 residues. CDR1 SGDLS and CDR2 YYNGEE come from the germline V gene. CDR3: CASSVEGGRGSEAFF. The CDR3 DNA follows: TGTGCCAGCAGCGTAGAAGGGGGTCGAGGTAGTGAAGCTTTCTTT.

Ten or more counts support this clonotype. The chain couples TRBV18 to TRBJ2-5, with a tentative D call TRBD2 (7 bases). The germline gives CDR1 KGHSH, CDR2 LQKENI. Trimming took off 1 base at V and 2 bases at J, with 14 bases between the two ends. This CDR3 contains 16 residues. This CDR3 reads CASSPRGGKAQETQYF. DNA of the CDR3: TGTGCCAGCTCACCACGGGGGGGCAAGGCTCAAGAGACCCAGTACTTC.

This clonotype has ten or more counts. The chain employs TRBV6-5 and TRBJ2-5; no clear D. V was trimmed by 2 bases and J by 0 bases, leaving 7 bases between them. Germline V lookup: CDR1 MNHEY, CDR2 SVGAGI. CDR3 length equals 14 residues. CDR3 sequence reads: CASSYRWNQETQYF. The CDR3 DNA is TGTGCCAGCAGTTACCGCTGGAACCAAGAGACCCAGTACTTC.

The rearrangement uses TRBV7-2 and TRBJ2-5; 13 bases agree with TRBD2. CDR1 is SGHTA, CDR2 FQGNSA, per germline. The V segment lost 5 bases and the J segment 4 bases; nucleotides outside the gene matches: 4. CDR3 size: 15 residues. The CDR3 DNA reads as TGTGCCAGCAGCCCTACTAGCGGGGGGGGAGAGACCCAGTACTTC. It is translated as CASSPTSGGGETQYF. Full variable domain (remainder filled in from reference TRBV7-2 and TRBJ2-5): GAGVSQSPSNKVTEKGKDVELRCDPISGHTALYWYRQSLGQGLEFLIYFQGNSAPDKSGLPSDRFSAERTGGSVSTLTIQRTQQEDSAVYLCASSPTSGGGETQYFGPGTRLLVL.

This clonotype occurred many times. The CDR3, as DNA: TGTGCCAGCAGCCCGACAGGGGGCGGATCACCCCTCCACTTT. It encodes CASSPTGGGSPLHF. The J gene is TRBJ1-6, the V gene TRBV7-3; 10 bases agree with TRBD1. Germline CDR1 SGHTA, CDR2 FQGTGA. The CDR3 is 14 residues long. The V segment lost 5 bases and the J segment 10 bases; nucleotides outside the gene matches: 5.

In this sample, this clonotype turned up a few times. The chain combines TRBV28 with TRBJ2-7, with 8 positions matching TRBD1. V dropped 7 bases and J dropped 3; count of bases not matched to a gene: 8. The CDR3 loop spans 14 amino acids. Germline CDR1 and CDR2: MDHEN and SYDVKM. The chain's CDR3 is CASTRTGLIYEQYF. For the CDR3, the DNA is TGTGCCAGCACCCGGACAGGGTTAATCTACGAGCAGTACTTC. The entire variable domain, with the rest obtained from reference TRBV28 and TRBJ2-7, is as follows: DVKVTQSSRYLVKRTGEKVFLECVQDMDHENMFWYRQDPGLGLRLIYFSYDVKMKEKGDIPEGYSVSREKKERFSLILESASTNQTSMYLCASTRTGLIYEQYFGPGTRLTVT.

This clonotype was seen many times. The CDR3 spells CASTEEGGYPDTQYF. The CDR3 DNA reads TGTGCCAGCACCGAGGAAGGGGGCTATCCAGATACGCAGTATTTT. The gene calls are TRBV12-3 or TRBV12-4 and TRBJ2-3, with 7 bases matching TRBD1. The CDR3 sequence is 15 residues long. J gave up 4 bases and V 7 bases, and 11 bases lay outside the gene matches.

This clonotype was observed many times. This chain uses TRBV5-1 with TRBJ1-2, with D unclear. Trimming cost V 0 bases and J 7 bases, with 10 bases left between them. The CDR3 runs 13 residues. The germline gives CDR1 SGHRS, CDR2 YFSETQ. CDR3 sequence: CASSLEGWTGYTF. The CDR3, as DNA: TGCGCCAGCAGCTTGGAAGGGTGGACTGGCTACACCTTC. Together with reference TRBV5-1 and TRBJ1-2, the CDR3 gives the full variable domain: KAGVTQTPRYLIKTRGQQVTLSCSPISGHRSVSWYQQTPGQGLQFLFEYFSETQRNKGNFPGRFSGRQFSNSRSEMNVSTLELGDSALYLCASSLEGWTGYTFGSGTRLTVV.

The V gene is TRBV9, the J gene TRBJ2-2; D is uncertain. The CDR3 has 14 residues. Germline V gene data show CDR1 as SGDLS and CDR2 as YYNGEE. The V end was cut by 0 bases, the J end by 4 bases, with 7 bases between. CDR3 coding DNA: TGTGCCAGCAGCGTAGGGCAGACCACCGGGGAGCTGTTTTTT. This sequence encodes CASSVGQTTGELFF.

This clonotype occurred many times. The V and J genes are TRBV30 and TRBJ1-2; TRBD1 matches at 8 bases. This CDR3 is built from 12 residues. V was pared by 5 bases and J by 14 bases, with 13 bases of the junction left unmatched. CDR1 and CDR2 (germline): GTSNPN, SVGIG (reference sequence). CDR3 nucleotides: TGTGCCTGGGGGACAGGCCCCTTGAGGGGGACCTTC. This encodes CAWGTGPLRGTF. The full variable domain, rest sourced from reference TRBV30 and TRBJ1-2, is SQTIHQWPATLVQPVGSPLSLECTVEGTSNPNLYWYRQAAGRGLQLLFYSVGIGQISSEVPQNLSASRPQDRQFILSSKKLLLSDSGFYLCAWGTGPLRGTFGSGTRLTVV.

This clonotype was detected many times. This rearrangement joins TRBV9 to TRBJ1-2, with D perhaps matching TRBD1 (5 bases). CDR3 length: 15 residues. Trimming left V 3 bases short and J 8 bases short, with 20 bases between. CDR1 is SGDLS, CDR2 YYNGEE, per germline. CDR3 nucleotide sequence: TGTGCCAGCAGCGAAGTATTTGGGGGGTTGGACGGCTACACCTTC. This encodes CASSEVFGGLDGYTF.

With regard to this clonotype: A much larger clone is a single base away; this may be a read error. This chain's CDR3 is CAISSTRQGRETQYF. The CDR3 DNA reads TGTGCCATCAGCTCGACAAGACAGGGACGAGAGACCCAGTACTTC. The chain combines TRBV7-2 with TRBJ2-5; 7 nucleotides align to TRBD1. CDR3 length equals 15 residues. Germline CDR1 and CDR2: SGHTA and FQGNSA.

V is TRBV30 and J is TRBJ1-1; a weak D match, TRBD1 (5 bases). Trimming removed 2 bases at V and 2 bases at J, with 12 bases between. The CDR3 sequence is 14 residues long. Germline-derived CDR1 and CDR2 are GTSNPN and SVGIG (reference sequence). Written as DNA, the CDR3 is TGTGCCTGGAGTCCTTATAGGGACAACACTGAAGCTTTCTTT. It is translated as CAWSPYRDNTEAFF.

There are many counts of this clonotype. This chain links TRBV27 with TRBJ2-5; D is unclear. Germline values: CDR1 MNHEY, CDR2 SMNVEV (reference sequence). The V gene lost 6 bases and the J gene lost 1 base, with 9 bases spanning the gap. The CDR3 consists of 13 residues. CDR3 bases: TGTGCCAGCAGATTACTCAGCCAAGAGACCCAGTACTTC. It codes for CASRLLSQETQYF.

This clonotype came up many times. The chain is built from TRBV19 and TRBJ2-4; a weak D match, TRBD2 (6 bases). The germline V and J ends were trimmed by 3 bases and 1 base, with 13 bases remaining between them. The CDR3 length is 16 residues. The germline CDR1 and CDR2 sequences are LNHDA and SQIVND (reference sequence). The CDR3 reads CASSILGGLAKNIQYF. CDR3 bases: TGTGCCAGTAGTATCTTGGGAGGATTGGCCAAAAACATTCAGTACTTC.

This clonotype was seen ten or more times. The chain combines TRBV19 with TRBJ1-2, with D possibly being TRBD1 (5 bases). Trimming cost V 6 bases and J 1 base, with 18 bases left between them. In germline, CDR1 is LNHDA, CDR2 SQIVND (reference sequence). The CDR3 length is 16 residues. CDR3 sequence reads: CASSHRGGRYNYGYTF. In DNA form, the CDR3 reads TGTGCCAGTAGCCATAGGGGAGGCCGCTATAACTATGGCTACACCTTC. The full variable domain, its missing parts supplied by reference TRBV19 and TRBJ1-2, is DGGITQSPKYLFRKEGQNVTLSCEQNLNHDAMYWYRQDPGQGLRLIYYSQIVNDFQKGDIAEGYSVSREKKESFPLTVTSAQKNPTAFYLCASSHRGGRYNYGYTFGSGTRLTVV.

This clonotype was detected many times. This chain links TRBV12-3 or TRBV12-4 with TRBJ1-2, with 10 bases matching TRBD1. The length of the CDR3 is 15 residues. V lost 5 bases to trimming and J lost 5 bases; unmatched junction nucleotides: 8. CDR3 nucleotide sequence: TGTGCCAGCAGTCCGGACAGGGGGATTGAGTATGGCTACACCTTC. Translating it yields CASSPDRGIEYGYTF.

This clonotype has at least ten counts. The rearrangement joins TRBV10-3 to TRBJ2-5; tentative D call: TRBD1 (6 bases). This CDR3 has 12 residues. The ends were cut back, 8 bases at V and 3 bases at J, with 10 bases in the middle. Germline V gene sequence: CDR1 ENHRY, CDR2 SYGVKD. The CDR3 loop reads CAIGTGKETQYF. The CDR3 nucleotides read TGTGCCATCGGTACAGGGAAAGAGACCCAGTACTTC.

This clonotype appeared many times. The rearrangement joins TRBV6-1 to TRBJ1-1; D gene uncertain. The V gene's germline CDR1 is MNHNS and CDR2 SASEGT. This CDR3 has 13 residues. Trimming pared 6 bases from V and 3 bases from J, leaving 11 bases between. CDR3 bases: TGTGCCAGCAGCCACCAGAGGGACACTGAAGCTTTCTTT. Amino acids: CASSHQRDTEAFF.

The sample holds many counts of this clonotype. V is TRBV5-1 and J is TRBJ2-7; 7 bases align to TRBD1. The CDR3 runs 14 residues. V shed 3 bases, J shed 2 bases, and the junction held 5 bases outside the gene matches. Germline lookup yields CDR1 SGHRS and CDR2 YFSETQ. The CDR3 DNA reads TGCGCCAGCAGCTACGACAGGGTCACCTACGAGCAGTACTTC. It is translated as CASSYDRVTYEQYF.

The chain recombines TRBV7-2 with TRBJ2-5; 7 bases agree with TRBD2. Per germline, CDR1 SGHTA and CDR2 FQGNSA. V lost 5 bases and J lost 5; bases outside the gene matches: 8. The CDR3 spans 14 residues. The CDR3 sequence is CASSPHGGGETQYF. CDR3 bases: TGTGCCAGCAGCCCCCACGGGGGAGGGGAGACCCAGTACTTC.

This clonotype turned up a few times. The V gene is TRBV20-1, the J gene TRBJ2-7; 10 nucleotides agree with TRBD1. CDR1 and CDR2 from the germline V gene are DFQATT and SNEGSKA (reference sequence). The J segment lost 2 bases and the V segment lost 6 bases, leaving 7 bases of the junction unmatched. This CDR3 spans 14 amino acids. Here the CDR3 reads CSARDRGFTYEQYF. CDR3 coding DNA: TGCAGTGCAAGGGACAGGGGCTTTACCTACGAGCAGTACTTC.

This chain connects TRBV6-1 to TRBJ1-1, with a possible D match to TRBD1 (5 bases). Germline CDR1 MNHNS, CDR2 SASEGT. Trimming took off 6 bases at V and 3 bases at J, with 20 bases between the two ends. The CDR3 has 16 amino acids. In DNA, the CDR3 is TGTGCCAGCAGGCCCGGACGGGGCTCGAGGGACACTGAAGCTTTCTTT. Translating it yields CASRPGRGSRDTEAFF.

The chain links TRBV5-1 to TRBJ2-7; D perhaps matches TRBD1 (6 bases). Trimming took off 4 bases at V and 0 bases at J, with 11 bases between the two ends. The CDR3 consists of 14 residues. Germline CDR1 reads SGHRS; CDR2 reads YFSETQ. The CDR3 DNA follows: TGCGCCAGCAGCCTGGACAGACTCTCCTACGAGCAGTACTTC. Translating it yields CASSLDRLSYEQYF. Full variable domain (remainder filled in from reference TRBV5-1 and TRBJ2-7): KAGVTQTPRYLIKTRGQQVTLSCSPISGHRSVSWYQQTPGQGLQFLFEYFSETQRNKGNFPGRFSGRQFSNSRSEMNVSTLELGDSALYLCASSLDRLSYEQYFGPGTRLTVT.

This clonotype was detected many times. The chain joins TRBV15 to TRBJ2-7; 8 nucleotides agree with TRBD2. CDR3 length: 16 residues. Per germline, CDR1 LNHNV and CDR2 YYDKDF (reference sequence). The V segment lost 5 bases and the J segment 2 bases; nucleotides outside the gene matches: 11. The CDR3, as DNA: TGTGCCACCAGCGGAGCCAGTAGCGGGAATCCCTACGAGCAGTACTTC. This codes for CATSGASSGNPYEQYF.

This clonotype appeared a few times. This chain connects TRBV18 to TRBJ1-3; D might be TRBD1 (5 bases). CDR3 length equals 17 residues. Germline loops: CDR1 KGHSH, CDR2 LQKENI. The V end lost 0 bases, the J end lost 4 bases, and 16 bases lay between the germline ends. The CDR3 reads CASSPPLGQEYGNTIYF. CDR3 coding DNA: TGTGCCAGCTCACCACCGTTGGGGCAGGAATACGGAAACACCATATATTTT.

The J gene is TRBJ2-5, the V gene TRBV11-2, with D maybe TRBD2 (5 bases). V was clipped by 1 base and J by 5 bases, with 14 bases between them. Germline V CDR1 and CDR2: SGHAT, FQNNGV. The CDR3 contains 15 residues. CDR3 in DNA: TGTGCCAGCAGCTTAGGTGTAGGAGGTTGGGAGACCCAGTACTTC. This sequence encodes CASSLGVGGWETQYF.